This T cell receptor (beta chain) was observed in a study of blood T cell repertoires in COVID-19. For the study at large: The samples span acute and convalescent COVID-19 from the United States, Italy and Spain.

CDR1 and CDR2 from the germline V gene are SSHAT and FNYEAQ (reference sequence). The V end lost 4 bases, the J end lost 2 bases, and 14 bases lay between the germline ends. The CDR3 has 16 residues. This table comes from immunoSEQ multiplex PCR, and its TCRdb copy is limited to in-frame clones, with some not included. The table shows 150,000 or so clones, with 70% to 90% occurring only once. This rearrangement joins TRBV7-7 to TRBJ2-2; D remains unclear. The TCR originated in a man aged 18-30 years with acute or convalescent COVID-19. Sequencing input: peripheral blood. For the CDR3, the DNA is TGTGCCAGCAGCTCCTCAGGAACGCTAAACACCGGGGAGCTGTTTTTT. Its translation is CASSSSGTLNTGELFF. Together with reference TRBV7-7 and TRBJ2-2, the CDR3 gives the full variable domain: GAGVSQSPRYKVTKRGQDVTLRCDPISSHATLYWYQQALGQGPEFLTYFNYEAQPDKSGLPSDRFSAERPEGSISTLTIQRTEQRDSAMYRCASSSSGTLNTGELFFGEGSRLTVL.